A selection of T cell receptor beta chains follows, all from one sample in a study of blood T cell repertoires in COVID-19. Clones were sequenced by immunoSEQ multiplex PCR, and TCRdb holds only the in-frame ones, with some missing. The sample includes some 300,000 clones, roughly 89% of them seen just once. The sample was peripheral blood. Source of these receptors: a woman aged 40 to 50 with COVID-19, enrolled during active disease. Each CDR3 is given with its conserved first and last residue. The D gene is left open where the match is weak. Part of the rows lack a size; the others show once, few, many or a class for expanded clones.

>.|TRBJ2-7|.|TRBV28
TGTGCCAGCAGTTTTTACGGGTCACGCTCCTACGAGCAGTACTTC
CASSFYGSRSYEQYF
>few|TRBJ1-2|.|TRBV28
TGTGCCAGCAGTCAGGGTTTTTACTCTAACTATGGCTACACCTTC
CASSQGFYSNYGYTF
>.|TRBJ2-1|TRBD2|TRBV6-2/TRBV6-3
TGTGCCAGCAGTCTTACCTTTTTCGGGGGGGTAGGTTACAATGAGCAGTTCTTC
CASSLTFFGGVGYNEQFF
>.|TRBJ1-4|TRBD1|TRBV5-6
TGTGCCAGCAGTTATGGGACAGGGGATAGAGAAAAACTGTTTTTT
CASSYGTGDREKLFF
>.|TRBJ2-1|TRBD1|TRBV2
TGTGCCAGCAGTGATCTCGACAGGGGCATCCAGCAGTTCTTC
CASSDLDRGIQQFF
>.|TRBJ1-2|TRBD1|TRBV27
TGTGCCAGCAGTTCCTGGGACAGTACTAACTATGGCTACACCTTC
CASSSWDSTNYGYTF
>.|TRBJ1-3|TRBD1|TRBV7-9
TGTGCCAGCAGTAAGACAGGGGTCGCGGACACCATATATTTT
CASSKTGVADTIYF
>.|TRBJ2-5|.|TRBV27
TGTGCCAGCAGTTTGGTGGGGGGGCGAGTTATTGAGACCCAGTACTTC
CASSLVGGRVIETQYF
>once|TRBJ1-5|.|TRBV6-1
TGTGCCAGCAGTGATCGGCAGGATGCCAATCAGCCCCAGCATTTT
CASSDRQDANQPQHF
>.|TRBJ2-6|.|TRBV7-3
TGTGCCAGCAGCTTAACGAGCTCTGGGGCCAACGTCCTGACTTTC
CASSLTSSGANVLTF
>.|TRBJ2-1|.|TRBV7-9
TGTGCCAGCAGCTTCAACGGTCCATACAATGAGCAGTTCTTC
CASSFNGPYNEQFF
>.|TRBJ2-7|TRBD1|TRBV19
TGTGCCAGTAGTCCAGGGACAGGGCGAATTATCGAGCAGTACTTC
CASSPGTGRIIEQYF
>.|TRBJ1-5|.|TRBV5-4
TGTGCCAGCAGCTTGAAGCAGGGTCGCAATCAGCCCCAGCATTTT
CASSLKQGRNQPQHF
>.|TRBJ1-1|TRBD1|TRBV6-2/TRBV6-3
TGTGCCAGCAGTTATGGGACAGGGGGTACTGAAGCTTTCTTT
CASSYGTGGTEAFF
>.|TRBJ1-1|TRBD1|TRBV18
TGTGCCAGCTCACCTCGCAGGGGGGACACTGAAGCTTTCTTT
CASSPRRGDTEAFF
>.|TRBJ1-6|TRBD1|TRBV7-3
TGTGCCAGCAGCCGCCAAACACGCATCCGGGACAGGGTGCATTCACCCCTCCACTTT
CASSRQTRIRDRVHSPLHF